This T cell receptor (beta chain) was obtained from a study of blood T cell repertoires in COVID-19. For the study at large: The study drew acute and convalescent COVID-19 samples from the United States, Italy and Spain.

In the original analysis: Counts of nucleated cells, estimated from reference gene primer amplification, were obtained. The method was immunoSEQ multiplex PCR; TCRdb's version includes in-frame clones alone and lacks a portion of them. The V and J calls and clone size were taken over from that table, and D and trimming were inferred from the DNA. The sample gives 60,000 or so clones, roughly four fifths of which show up once; under 15% is in the top ten. The CDR3 length is 19 residues. V gave up 7 bases and J gave up 2 bases; unmatched junction bases: 18. CDR1 and CDR2 (germline): SQVTM, ANQGSEA. V usage is TRBV29-1 and J usage is TRBJ2-3; 13 bases agree with TRBD2. The sequenced sample was peripheral blood. The receptor's source is an elderly man with acute or convalescent COVID-19. Here the CDR3 reads CSAKTLGLAGSPNTDTQYF. CDR3 coding DNA: TGCAGCGCCAAGACGCTGGGACTAGCGGGGAGCCCTAACACAGATACGCAGTATTTT.